This T cell receptor beta chain was sequenced in a study of blood T cell repertoires in COVID-19. About the study: Acute and convalescent COVID-19 samples came from the United States, Italy and Spain.

As processed by the authors: Reference gene primer amplification gave estimated nucleated cell counts. Sequencing was performed with immunoSEQ multiplex PCR; in TCRdb, only in-frame clones are kept and a portion is missing. For V, J and clone size, that table is used; D and trimming come from the DNA. The sample lists about 150,000 clones, approximately 80% occurring once. This study enrolled people aged 18 to 89 from about 24 US geographic areas. Which cohort a participant joined came from the clinical history participants gave. Material: PBMCs or T cells enriched from blood (not recorded which). The TCR was taken from a woman aged 50 to 60 who had recovered from COVID-19.

The CDR3 DNA reads TGTGCCAGCAGCTTGGGACTAGCGGGGGGTAGAGAGACCCAGTACTTC. Its protein is CASSLGLAGGRETQYF. The V and J genes are TRBV5-6 and TRBJ2-5, with TRBD2 identical over 13 bases. Trimming at V came to 0 bases and at J to 4 bases, leaving 3 bases not matched to a gene. CDR1 and CDR2 from the germline V gene are SGHDT and YYEEEE. This CDR3 is 16 amino acids long. The variable domain in full, completed from reference TRBV5-6 and TRBJ2-5, reads DAGVTQSPTHLIKTRGQQVTLRCSPKSGHDTVSWYQQALGQGPQFIFQYYEEEERQRGNFPDRFSGHQFPNYSSELNVNALLLGDSALYLCASSLGLAGGRETQYFGPGTRLLVL.